A selection of T cell receptor beta chains follows, all from one sample in a study of CD8+ T cells in alopecia areata. The data were produced by immunoSEQ multiplex PCR, yet TCRdb's version contains in-frame clones alone and is incomplete. Here the sample spans fewer than 250,000 clones, roughly three fifths being singletons. This specimen was CD4+ T cells sorted from blood, taken at week 4, from a patient treated with tofacitinib. The receptors shown here come from a human donor with alopecia areata. Each CDR3 is given with its conserved first and last residue. The order of the fields is D gene, V gene, clone size, J gene, CDR3 protein, CDR3 DNA. A D gene is named only where the DNA matches it firmly. Rows give clone size only sometimes, using once, few, many, or a class for an expanded clone.

>.|TRBV7-2|few|TRBJ2-7
CASSLGWFEQYF
TGTGCCAGCAGCTTAGGGTGGTTCGAGCAGTACTTC
>TRBD1|TRBV15|few|TRBJ2-1
CATSSPVGTGYNEQFF
TGTGCCACCAGCAGCCCAGTCGGGACAGGGTACAATGAGCAGTTCTTC
>.|TRBV19|.|TRBJ2-3
CASRLGGARTDTQYF
TGTGCCAGTAGACTAGGGGGGGCCCGCACAGATACGCAGTATTTT
>TRBD2|TRBV30|.|TRBJ2-5
CAWSVPVGTSGSETQYF
TGTGCCTGGAGTGTACCAGTGGGGACTAGTGGTTCGGAGACCCAGTACTTC
>.|TRBV29-1|.|TRBJ2-7
CSVGTRGITSYEQYF
TGCAGCGTTGGTACTCGCGGGATCACCTCCTACGAGCAGTACTTC
>.|TRBV9|.|TRBJ2-7
CASSVGQAYSYEQYF
TGTGCCAGCAGCGTTGGGCAGGCTTACTCCTACGAGCAGTACTTC
>TRBD2|TRBV11-1|few|TRBJ2-3
CASSLTSGRRDTQYF
TGTGCCAGCAGCTTGACTAGCGGGAGGCGGGATACGCAGTATTTT
>.|TRBV15|.|TRBJ2-1
CATSRVGAYNEQFF
TGTGCCACCAGCAGAGTGGGGGCCTACAATGAGCAGTTCTTC
>.|TRBV30|.|TRBJ1-5
CAWSVGNQPQHF
TGTGCCTGGAGTGTAGGGAATCAGCCCCAGCATTTT
>.|TRBV7-2|.|TRBJ1-5
CASSLYGKHQPQHF
TGTGCCAGCAGCTTATACGGCAAACATCAGCCCCAGCATTTT
>.|TRBV9|.|TRBJ2-3
CASRDLTDTQYF
TGTGCCTCCCGGGACCTCACAGATACGCAGTATTTT
>TRBD2|TRBV29-1|.|TRBJ2-2
CSAAALSGLNTGELFF
TGCAGCGCGGCGGCACTTAGCGGGCTGAACACCGGGGAGCTGTTTTTT
>TRBD2|TRBV5-4|.|TRBJ2-7
CASSLGLAGGTYEQYF
TGTGCCAGCAGCTTGGGACTAGCGGGAGGGACCTACGAGCAGTACTTC
>.|TRBV6-6|.|TRBJ2-5
CASRASVYQETQYF
TGTGCCAGCAGGGCTAGCGTGTACCAAGAGACCCAGTACTTC
>TRBD1|TRBV15|.|TRBJ1-2
CATSRGRGQIGYYGYTF
TGTGCCACCAGCAGAGGCAGGGGGCAGATTGGTTACTATGGCTACACCTTC
>TRBD2|TRBV5-4|few|TRBJ2-1
CASKSGGKASYNEQFF
TGTGCCAGCAAATCCGGGGGGAAGGCCTCCTACAATGAGCAGTTCTTC
>TRBD1|TRBV6-5|.|TRBJ1-1
CASKRGQGVIAFF
TGTGCCAGCAAAAGGGGACAGGGGGTCATAGCTTTCTTT